The present entry profiles one T cell receptor beta chain with its context. This clone was picked up one time. Its target antigen remains unknown. Per-base quality was not reported, and no clone a single base away is much larger than it. CDR1 and CDR2 are read off the germline V gene as SGDLS and YYNGEE. V gives up 3 bases and J gives up 10 bases, and the segment between their germline ends measures 11 bases. The CDR3 holds 12 amino acids from the cysteine to the phenylalanine. The CDR3 DNA has 36 bases and is translated from base 1. The CDR3 regions of human TCRbeta chains were subjected to immunosequencing. On the authors' methods: Repertoire TCRs were matched against a reference library of SARS-CoV-2-specific TCRs generated with the MIRA antigen-specificity platform. Breadth was defined as the fraction of unique TCRs that were SARS-CoV-2-associated. Depth was defined as the fraction of total T cells that were SARS-CoV-2-associated. Each spike-specific TCR was assigned to its reactive spike region and to a CD4 or CD8 class using the MIRA data. Log10-transformed breadth and depth values were compared by one-way ANOVA with Sidak's multiple comparisons tests. In TCRdb, the immuneACCESS table is reduced to in-frame sequences with V and J assigned. These tables do not hold every clone; where another copy was compared, an unresolved V gene accounts for under half, and the others remain unexplained. V, J and clone size reflect that table, while D and trimming were determined from the DNA. A total of about 160,000 clones appear in this sample, approximately 92% of them only once. The leading ten clones occupy approximately 3.3% of the sample.

This specimen comes from a study of T cell responses to AZD1222 COVID-19 vaccine (dated by TCRdb to the early 2020s). Turning to the overall study: A total of 233 trial participants underwent TCR sequencing, of whom nearly 210 had received two doses of AZD1222 and around 25 had received two doses of the MenACWY control vaccine. Enrollment into the trials was organized by age into subgroups of 18-55, 56-69 and 70-plus years, and those subgroups contained roughly 160, 29 and 62 TCR-sequenced participants, respectively. Points the paper makes about the study in general: After two AZD1222 doses, spike-specific TCR breadth and depth were significantly higher than at day 0 and than in MenACWY recipients. Conclusions about previously exposed vaccinees were limited because only six or seven AZD1222 recipients were SARS-CoV-2 seropositive at baseline. The whole spike protein was spanned by vaccine-associated CD4 TCRs, and dominant responses were seen in regions 160-218 and 743-854. The 56-69-year group was small, and its depth increase did not reach significance, likely because of low power. Nearly half of unique spike-specific TCRs reportedly recognized epitopes outside regions mutated in the B.1.351 and B.1.1.7 variants. No day 14 peak-response samples were available, so repertoires were characterized only after the peak T cell response. Participants were mostly white British and included more females than males, and it was suggested by the authors that clonal diversity may have been underestimated.

What the time point label conveys for this sample: about 28 days (+/-7) after the second vaccine dose. Because spike-specific TCR depth and breadth did not differ between the two schedules, AZD1222 recipients who got a second dose at roughly 4 weeks were pooled with those who got a second dose at roughly 12 weeks. Samples from vaccinated people were obtained from the UK trials COV001 and COV002, which included a single-blind randomized controlled phase 2/3 trial of AZD1222 (ChAdOx1 nCoV-19) in healthy adults. For TCRbeta chain sequencing, PBMC samples were collected from trial participants at day 0 and at day 28 after the second dose.

The clonotype originates from an adult who received the AZD1222 COVID-19 vaccine. The chain is encoded by TRBV9 joined to TRBJ2-1, with the D gene uncertain. The material was peripheral blood, obtained 28 days after the second AZD1222 dose. The nucleotide sequence is TGTGCCAGCAGCGGCTGGAAAGGGGAGCAGTTCTTC. Translated, this is CASSGWKGEQFF.